Listed below are T cell receptor beta chains from one sample, sequenced in a study of cytomegalovirus exposure and HLA in healthy donors. Data came from immunoSEQ multiplex PCR; TCRdb stores just in-frame clones and leaves some out. The sample has about 67,000 clones, 65% to 70% seen once. Sequenced: PBMCs. The receptors here all came from a woman under 40 in good health and CMV-seronegative. Each CDR3 is given with its conserved first and last residue. A D gene is named only where the DNA matches it firmly. Size is omitted from some rows. Given values are once, few, many or a class for expanded clones.

size: -; D: TRBD1; J: TRBJ1-2; V: TRBV4-1; CDR3: CASSYLPGQGNYGYTF; DNA: TGCGCCAGCAGCTATCTTCCGGGACAGGGAAACTATGGCTACACCTTC
size: -; D: TRBD1; J: TRBJ2-1; V: TRBV5-1; CDR3: CASRSGGDRGQRQFF; DNA: TGCGCCAGCAGGAGCGGGGGGGACAGGGGGCAACGGCAGTTCTTC
size: -; D: -; J: TRBJ2-1; V: TRBV27; CDR3: CASRLGVGANEQFF; DNA: TGTGCCAGCAGACTAGGGGTGGGGGCCAATGAGCAGTTCTTC
size: -; D: TRBD1; J: TRBJ2-3; V: TRBV2; CDR3: CASRPRGPVADTQYF; DNA: TGTGCCAGCAGGCCCAGGGGGCCGGTGGCAGATACGCAGTATTTT
size: -; D: TRBD2; J: TRBJ2-3; V: TRBV2; CDR3: CASRSGGTDTQYF; DNA: TGTGCCAGCAGAAGCGGGGGAACAGATACGCAGTATTTT
size: -; D: TRBD1; J: TRBJ2-7; V: TRBV7-2; CDR3: CASSNRQGLYEQYF; DNA: TGTGCCAGCAGCAATAGACAGGGTTTGTACGAGCAGTACTTC
size: few; D: -; J: TRBJ2-7; V: TRBV7-8; CDR3: CASRSGQAYEQYF; DNA: TGTGCCAGCAGGTCTGGGCAGGCATACGAGCAGTACTTC
size: -; D: TRBD1; J: TRBJ1-6; V: TRBV5-1; CDR3: CASSFRDRGSPLHF; DNA: TGCGCCAGCAGCTTCCGGGACAGGGGTTCACCCCTCCACTTT
size: -; D: TRBD1; J: TRBJ2-7; V: TRBV29-1; CDR3: CSVEAAGQGGSYEQYF; DNA: TGCAGCGTTGAGGCGGCGGGACAGGGGGGCTCCTACGAGCAGTACTTC
size: -; D: -; J: TRBJ1-3; V: TRBV6-5; CDR3: CASSTDYSGNTIYF; DNA: TGTGCCAGCAGTACCGACTACTCTGGAAACACCATATATTTT
size: -; D: TRBD1; J: TRBJ2-2; V: TRBV9; CDR3: CASSVGTGASTGELFF; DNA: TGTGCCAGCAGCGTAGGGACAGGGGCTTCCACCGGGGAGCTGTTTTTT
size: -; D: TRBD1; J: TRBJ1-5; V: TRBV4-1; CDR3: CASSQRDRAAKPQHF; DNA: TGCGCCAGCAGCCAGAGAGACAGGGCGGCGAAGCCCCAGCATTTT
size: -; D: -; J: TRBJ2-5; V: TRBV5-8; CDR3: CASSFRVQETQYF; DNA: TGTGCCAGCAGCTTCAGGGTTCAAGAGACCCAGTACTTC
size: -; D: TRBD1; J: TRBJ1-1; V: TRBV28; CDR3: CASSGTGGAWATEAFF; DNA: TGTGCCAGCAGCGGGACAGGGGGCGCGTGGGCCACTGAAGCTTTCTTT
size: -; D: -; J: TRBJ2-1; V: TRBV5-8; CDR3: CASSPGGRYNEHFF; DNA: TGTGCCAGCAGCCCCGGAGGGAGGTACAATGAGCATTTCTTC